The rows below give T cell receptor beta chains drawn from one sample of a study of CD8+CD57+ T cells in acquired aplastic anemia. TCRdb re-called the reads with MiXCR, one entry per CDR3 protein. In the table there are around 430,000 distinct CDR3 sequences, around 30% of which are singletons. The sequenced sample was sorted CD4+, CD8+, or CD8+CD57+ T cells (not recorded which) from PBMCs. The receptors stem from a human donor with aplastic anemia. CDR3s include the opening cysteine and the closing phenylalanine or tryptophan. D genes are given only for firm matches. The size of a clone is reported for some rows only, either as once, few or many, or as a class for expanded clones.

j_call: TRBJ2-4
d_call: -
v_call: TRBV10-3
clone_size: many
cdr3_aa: CAISEEGGDRSRIQYF
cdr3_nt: TGTGCCATCAGTGAAGAGGGGGGAGACAGGTCTCGCATTCAGTACTTC

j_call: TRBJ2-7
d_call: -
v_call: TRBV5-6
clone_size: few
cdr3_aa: CASSKSSGGRVYEQYF
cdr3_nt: TGTGCCAGCAGTAAGTCTTCTGGCGGCCGGGTCTACGAGCAGTACTTC

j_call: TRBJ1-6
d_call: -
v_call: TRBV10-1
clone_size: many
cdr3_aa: CASSEGGFGWSPLHF
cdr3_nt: TGCGCCAGCAGTGAAGGAGGTTTCGGGTGGTCACCCCTCCACTTT

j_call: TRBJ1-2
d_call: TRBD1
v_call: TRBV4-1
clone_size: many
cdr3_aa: CASSQGQGINTF
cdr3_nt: TGCGCCAGCAGCCAGGGACAGGGGATTAACACCTTC

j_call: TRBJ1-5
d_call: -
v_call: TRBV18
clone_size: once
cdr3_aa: CASSDGRGNQPQHF
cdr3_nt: TGTGCCAGCTCAGATGGTCGGGGAAATCAGCCCCAGCATTTT

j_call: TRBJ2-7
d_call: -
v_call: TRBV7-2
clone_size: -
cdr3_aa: CASSLAVGGYEQYF
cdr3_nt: TGTGCCAGCAGCTTAGCGGTGGGAGGTTATGAGCAGTACTTC

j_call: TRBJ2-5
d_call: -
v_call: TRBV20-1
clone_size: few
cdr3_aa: CSARDGIQETQYF
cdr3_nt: TGCAGTGCTAGGGACGGGATACAAGAGACCCAGTACTTC

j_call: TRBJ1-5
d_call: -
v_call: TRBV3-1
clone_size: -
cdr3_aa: CASSQAISNQPQHF
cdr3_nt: TGTGCCAGCAGCCAAGCGATTAGCAATCAGCCCCAGCATTTT

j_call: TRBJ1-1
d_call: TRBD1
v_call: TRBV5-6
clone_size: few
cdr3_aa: CASSVPGGGTEAFF
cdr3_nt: TGTGCCAGCAGCGTTCCAGGGGGTGGCACTGAAGCTTTCTTT

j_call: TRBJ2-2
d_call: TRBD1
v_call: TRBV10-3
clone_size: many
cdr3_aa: CATSRGTGDTGELFF
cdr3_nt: TGTGCCACATCGAGGGGGACAGGGGACACCGGGGAGCTGTTTTTT

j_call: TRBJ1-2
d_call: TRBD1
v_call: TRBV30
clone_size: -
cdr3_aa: CACITGTDGYTF
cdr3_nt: TGTGCCTGTATCACCGGGACAGATGGCTACACCTTC

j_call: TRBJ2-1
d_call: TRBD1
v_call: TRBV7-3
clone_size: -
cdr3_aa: CASSSMRTGEQFF
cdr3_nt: TGTGCCAGCAGCTCGATGAGGACAGGGGAGCAGTTCTTC

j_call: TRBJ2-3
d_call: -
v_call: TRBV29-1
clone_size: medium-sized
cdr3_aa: CSVGTDTQYF
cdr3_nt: TGCAGCGTTGGGACAGATACGCAGTATTTT

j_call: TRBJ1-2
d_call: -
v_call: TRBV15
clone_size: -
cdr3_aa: CATSRAGGYTF
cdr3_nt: TGTGCCACCAGCAGAGCAGGGGGCTACACCTTC

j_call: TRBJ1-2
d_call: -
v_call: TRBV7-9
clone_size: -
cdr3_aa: CASTPGMVNYGYTF
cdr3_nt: TGTGCCAGCACCCCAGGGATGGTAAACTATGGCTACACCTTC

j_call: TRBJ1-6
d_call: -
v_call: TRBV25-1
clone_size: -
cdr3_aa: CASSPGPTWNSPLHF
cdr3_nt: TGTGCCAGCAGCCCGGGACCGACTTGGAATTCACCCCTCCACTTT

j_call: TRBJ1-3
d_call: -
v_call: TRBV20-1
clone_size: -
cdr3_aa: CSARARNGYNSGNTIYF
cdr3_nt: TGCAGTGCTAGAGCAAGGAATGGGTATAACTCTGGAAACACCATATATTTT

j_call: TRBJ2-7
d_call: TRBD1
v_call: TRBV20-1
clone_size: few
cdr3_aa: CSAAGTGEGYEQYF
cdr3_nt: TGCAGTGCGGCCGGGACAGGGGAAGGGTACGAGCAGTACTTC

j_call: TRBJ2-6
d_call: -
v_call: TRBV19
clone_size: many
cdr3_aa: CASNAGVSGANVLTF
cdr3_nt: TGTGCCAGTAATGCAGGTGTCTCTGGGGCCAACGTCCTGACTTTC

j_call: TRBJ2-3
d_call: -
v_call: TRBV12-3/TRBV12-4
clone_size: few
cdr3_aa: CASTLEGGTNTDTQYF
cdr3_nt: TGTGCCAGCACCCTCGAGGGCGGAACCAACACAGATACGCAGTATTTT

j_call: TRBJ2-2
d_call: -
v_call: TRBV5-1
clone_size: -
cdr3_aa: CASRINQMGVRTGELFF
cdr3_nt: TGCGCCAGCAGAATCAATCAGATGGGTGTGCGGACCGGGGAGCTGTTTTTT

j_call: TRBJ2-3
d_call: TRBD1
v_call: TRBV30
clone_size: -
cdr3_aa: CAWRPGQGADTQYF
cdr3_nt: TGTGCCTGGAGGCCGGGACAGGGAGCAGATACGCAGTATTTT

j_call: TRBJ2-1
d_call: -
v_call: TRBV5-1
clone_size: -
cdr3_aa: CASSSLAGQVNEQFF
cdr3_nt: TGCGCCAGCAGCTCATTGGCGGGGCAGGTCAATGAGCAGTTCTTC

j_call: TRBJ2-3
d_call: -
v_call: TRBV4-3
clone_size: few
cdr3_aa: CASSQDPADTQYF
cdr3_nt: TGCGCCAGCAGCCAAGATCCTGCGGATACGCAGTATTTT

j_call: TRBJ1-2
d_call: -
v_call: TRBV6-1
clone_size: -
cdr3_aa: CATTYRWTNYGYTF
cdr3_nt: TGTGCCACCACGTACAGGTGGACTAACTATGGCTACACCTTC

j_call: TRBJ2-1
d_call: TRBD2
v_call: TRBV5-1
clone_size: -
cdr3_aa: CASDSGLAVHGEQFF
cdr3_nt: TGCGCCAGCGATTCCGGACTAGCGGTCCATGGTGAGCAGTTCTTC

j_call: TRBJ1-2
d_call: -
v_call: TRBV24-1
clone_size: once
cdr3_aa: CATSDLQGYGYTF
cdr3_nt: TGTGCCACCAGTGATTTGCAGGGCTATGGCTACACCTTC

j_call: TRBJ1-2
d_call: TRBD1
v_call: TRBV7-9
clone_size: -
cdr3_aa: CAGGRQGGGGYTF
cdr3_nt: TGTGCCGGGGGGAGACAGGGAGGTGGTGGCTACACCTTC

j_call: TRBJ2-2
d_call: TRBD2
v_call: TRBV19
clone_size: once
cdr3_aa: CASSSGLAGGPIGELFF
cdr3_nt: TGTGCCAGTAGTTCCGGACTAGCGGGAGGGCCAATCGGGGAGCTGTTTTTT

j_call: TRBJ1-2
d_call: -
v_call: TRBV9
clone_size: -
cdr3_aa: CASSVTEDYGYTF
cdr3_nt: TGTGCCAGCAGCGTTACAGAAGACTATGGCTACACCTTC

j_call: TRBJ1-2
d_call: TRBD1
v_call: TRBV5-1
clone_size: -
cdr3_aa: CASSSEGQGAPGYTF
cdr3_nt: TGCGCCAGCAGCTCGGAAGGACAGGGTGCGCCCGGCTACACCTTC

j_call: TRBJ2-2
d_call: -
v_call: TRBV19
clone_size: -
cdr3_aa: CASSGRIANTGELFF
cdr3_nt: TGTGCCAGTAGTGGGCGAATCGCGAACACCGGGGAGCTGTTCTTC

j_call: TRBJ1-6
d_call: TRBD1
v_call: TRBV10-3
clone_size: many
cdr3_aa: CASLSGTVNSPLHF
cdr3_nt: TGTGCCAGCCTTTCCGGGACAGTTAACTCACCCCTCCACTTT

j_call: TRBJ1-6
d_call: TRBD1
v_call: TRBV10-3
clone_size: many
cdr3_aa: CAISPTGDNSPLHF
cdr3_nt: TGTGCCATCAGCCCGACAGGGGATAATTCACCCCTCCACTTT

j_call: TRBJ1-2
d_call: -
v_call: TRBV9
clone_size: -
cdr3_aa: CATRWGGANNYGYTF
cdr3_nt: TGTGCCACCAGATGGGGGGGAGCTAATAACTATGGCTACACCTTC

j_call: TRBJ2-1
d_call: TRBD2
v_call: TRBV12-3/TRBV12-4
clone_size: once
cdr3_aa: CASRSPPSGNNEQFF
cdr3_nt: TGTGCCAGCAGGAGCCCTCCTAGCGGTAACAATGAGCAGTTCTTC

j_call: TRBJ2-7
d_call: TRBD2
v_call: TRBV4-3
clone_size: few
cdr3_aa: CASSQHTSGGAHKQYF
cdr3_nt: TGCGCCAGCAGCCAACATACTAGCGGGGGGGCCCACAAGCAGTACTTC

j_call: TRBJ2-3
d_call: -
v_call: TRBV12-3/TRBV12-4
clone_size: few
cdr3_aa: CASSFTSSGTDTQYF
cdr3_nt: TGTGCCAGCAGTTTCACGTCTAGCGGCACAGATACGCAGTATTTT

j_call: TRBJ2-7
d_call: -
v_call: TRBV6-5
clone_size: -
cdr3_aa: CASSSPQAATYEQYF
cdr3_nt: TGTGCCAGCAGTTCACCCCAAGCGGCGACTTACGAGCAGTACTTC

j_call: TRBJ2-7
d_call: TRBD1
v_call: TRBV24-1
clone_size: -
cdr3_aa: CATSDTGTGWLEQYF
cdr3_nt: TGTGCCACCAGTGACACCGGGACAGGGTGGTTGGAGCAGTACTTC

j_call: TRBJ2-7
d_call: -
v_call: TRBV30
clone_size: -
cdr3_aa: CAWSSGPGGHEPYF
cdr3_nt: TGTGCCTGGAGTAGCGGACCCGGAGGACACGAGCCGTACTTC

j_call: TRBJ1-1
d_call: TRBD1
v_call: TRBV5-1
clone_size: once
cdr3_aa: CASSPRQGMAEAFF
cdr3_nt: TGCGCCAGCAGCCCCCGACAGGGGATGGCTGAAGCTTTCTTT

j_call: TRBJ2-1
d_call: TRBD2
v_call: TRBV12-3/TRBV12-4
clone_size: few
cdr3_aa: CASSFRGLAGVIDEQFF
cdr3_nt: TGTGCCAGCAGTTTTCGTGGACTAGCGGGAGTAATCGATGAGCAGTTCTTC

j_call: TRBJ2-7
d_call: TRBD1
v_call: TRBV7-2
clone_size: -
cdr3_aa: CASSARTGGWEQYF
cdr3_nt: TGTGCCAGCAGCGCACGGACAGGGGGCTGGGAGCAGTACTTC

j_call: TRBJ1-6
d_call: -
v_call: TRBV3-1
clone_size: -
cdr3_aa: CASSQDRRVSPLHF
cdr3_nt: TGTGCCAGCAGCCAAGATCGGAGGGTTTCACCCCTCCACTTT

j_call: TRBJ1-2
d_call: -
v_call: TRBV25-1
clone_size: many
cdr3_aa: CASSTEGFYGYTF
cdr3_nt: TGTGCCAGCAGTACGGAAGGATTCTATGGCTACACCTTC

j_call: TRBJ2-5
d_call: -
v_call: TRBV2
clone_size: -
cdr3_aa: CASSVPEGGRETQYF
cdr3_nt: TGTGCCAGCAGTGTCCCCGAAGGGGGGCGAGAGACCCAGTACTTC

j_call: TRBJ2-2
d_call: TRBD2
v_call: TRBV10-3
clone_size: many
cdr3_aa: CATNLGRLAANTGELFF
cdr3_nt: TGTGCCACCAATCTAGGTCGGCTAGCGGCCAACACCGGGGAGCTGTTTTTT

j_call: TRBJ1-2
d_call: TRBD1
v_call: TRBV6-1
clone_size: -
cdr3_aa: CASTETGGLGGYTF
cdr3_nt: TGTGCCAGCACAGAGACAGGGGGGCTCGGTGGCTACACCTTC

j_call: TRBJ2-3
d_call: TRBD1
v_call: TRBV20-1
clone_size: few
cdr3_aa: CSASSPGQRTVDTQYF
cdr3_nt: TGCAGTGCTAGCAGCCCGGGACAGAGGACCGTAGATACGCAGTATTTT

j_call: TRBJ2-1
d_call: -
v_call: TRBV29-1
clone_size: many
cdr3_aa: CSVERNNEQFF
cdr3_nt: TGCAGCGTTGAAAGGAACAATGAGCAGTTCTTC

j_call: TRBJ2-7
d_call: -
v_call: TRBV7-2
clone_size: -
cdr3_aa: CASSLSSAGSYEQYF
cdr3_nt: TGTGCCAGCAGCTTATCTAGCGCCGGGTCCTACGAGCAGTACTTC

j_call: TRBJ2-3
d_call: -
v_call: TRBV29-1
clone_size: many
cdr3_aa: CSVGVGADTQYF
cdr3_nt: TGCAGCGTTGGGGTCGGGGCAGATACGCAGTATTTT

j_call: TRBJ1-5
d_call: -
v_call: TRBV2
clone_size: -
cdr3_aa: CASSGGIGQPQHF
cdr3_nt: TGTGCCAGCAGTGGAGGGATCGGTCAGCCCCAGCATTTT

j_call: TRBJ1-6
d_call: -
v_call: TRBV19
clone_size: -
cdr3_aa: CASSIIGTNSPLHF
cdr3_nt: TGTGCCAGTAGTATCATTGGAACTAATTCACCCCTCCACTTT

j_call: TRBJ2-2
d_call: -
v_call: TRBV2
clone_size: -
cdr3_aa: CASSLQSTGGLFF
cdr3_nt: TGTGCCAGCAGTTTACAGTCTACCGGGGGGCTGTTTTTT

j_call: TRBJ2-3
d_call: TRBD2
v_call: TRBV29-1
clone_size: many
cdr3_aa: CSTAGTRSDTQYF
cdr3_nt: TGCAGCACGGCCGGGACTAGATCAGATACGCAGTATTTT

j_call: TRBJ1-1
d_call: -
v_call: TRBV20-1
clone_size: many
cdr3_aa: CSAREGSSEAFF
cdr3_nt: TGCAGTGCTAGAGAGGGGAGTAGTGAAGCTTTCTTT

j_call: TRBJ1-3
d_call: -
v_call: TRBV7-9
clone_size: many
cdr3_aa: CASSQGLNPGNTIYF
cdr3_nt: TGTGCCAGCAGCCAAGGACTTAATCCTGGAAACACCATATATTTT

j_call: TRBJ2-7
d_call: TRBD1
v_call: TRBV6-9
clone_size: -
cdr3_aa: CASRSLRGHLIEQYF
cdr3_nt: TGTGCCAGCAGATCGCTTAGGGGGCATCTTATCGAGCAGTACTTC